These 13 T cell receptor beta chains were all obtained from the same sample, sequenced in a study of neurological immune-mediated disorders. MiXCR, applied by TCRdb to the 5' RACE reads, yields one record per CDR3 protein. The sample records tens of thousands of distinct CDR3 sequences, roughly 13% being singletons. Time point here: longitudinal time-point 1 (baseline). The specimen sequenced was PBMCs. These receptors all come from a female donor with HTLV-1-associated myelopathy (HAM/TSP).

V gene TRBV7-2 combines with J gene TRBJ2-5, with 11 bases identical to TRBD2. The CDR3 has 15 residues. Germline assignment: CDR1 SGHTA and CDR2 FQGNSA. J was trimmed by 5 bases and V by 3 bases; bases with no gene match: 5. The CDR3 region is CASSFSGGAIETQYF. CDR3 nucleotides: TGTGCCAGCAGCTTTAGCGGGGGGGCAATTGAGACCCAGTACTTC.

The sample holds many counts of this clonotype. This chain connects TRBV5-1 to TRBJ2-7; D gene uncertain. CDR1 and CDR2 (germline): SGHRS, YFSETQ. The ends were cut back, 0 bases at V and 0 bases at J, with 4 bases in the middle. The CDR3 contains 13 residues. DNA of the CDR3: TGCGCCAGCAGCTTGGGTTACTCCTACGAGCAGTACTTC. Residues: CASSLGYSYEQYF.

This clonotype was observed a few times. This chain joins TRBV27 and TRBJ2-2, with TRBD1 as a possible D gene (5 bases). Germline V gene lookup returns CDR1 MNHEY and CDR2 SMNVEV (reference sequence). This CDR3 contains 13 residues. V was shortened by 6 bases and J by 0 bases, with 5 bases between the two germline ends. CDR3 in DNA: TGTGCCAGCAGCAGGGCGAACACCGGGGAGCTGTTTTTT. Translation: CASSRANTGELFF.

This clonotype was seen many times. The chain recombines TRBV5-1 with TRBJ2-3, with D perhaps given as TRBD1 or TRBD2 (6 bases each). Trimming left V 4 bases short and J 5 bases short, with 20 bases between. CDR1 and CDR2 from the germline V gene are SGHRS and YFSETQ. There are 16 residues in the CDR3. The CDR3 loop is CASSTLAGVGKDTQYF. The DNA for the CDR3 is TGCGCCAGCAGCACACTAGCAGGGGTGGGGAAAGATACGCAGTATTTT.

In this sample, this clonotype turned up many times. This chain uses TRBV30 with TRBJ1-5, with D possibly being TRBD1 (6 bases). The CDR3 runs to 15 residues. V gave up 1 base and J gave up 6 bases, with 16 bases separating them. The V gene's germline CDR1 is GTSNPN and CDR2 SVGIG (reference sequence). The CDR3 region has the DNA TGTGCCTGGAGTGAGGGGGAAGGGATTGGTCAGCCCCAGCATTTT. Its translation is CAWSEGEGIGQPQHF.

This clonotype was seen repeatedly, ten times or more. The gene calls are TRBV5-1 and TRBJ2-3; D unclear. The V end lost 2 bases, the J end lost 0 bases, and 1 base lay between the germline ends. From germline, CDR1 is SGHRS and CDR2 YFSETQ. The CDR3 covers 12 residues. The DNA of the CDR3 is TGCGCCAGCAGCTTCAGCACAGATACGCAGTATTTT. Protein product: CASSFSTDTQYF.

There are many counts of this clonotype. V and J are TRBV4-1 and TRBJ2-7, with 7 positions matching TRBD1. Looked up from germline, CDR1 is MGHRA and CDR2 is YSYEKL. The CDR3 has 14 amino acids. V lost 5 bases, J lost 2 bases, and 6 bases stayed unmatched. CDR3 bases: TGCGCCAGCAGCGACCGGACAGGAACCTACGAGCAGTACTTC. Translating gives CASSDRTGTYEQYF.

V gene TRBV18 combines with J gene TRBJ2-1; 7 positions agree with TRBD2. The CDR3 is 15 amino acids. The ends lost 2 bases at V and 3 bases at J; junction bases unmatched: 4. Germline V gene lookup returns CDR1 KGHSH and CDR2 LQKENI. The CDR3 region is CASSPTSEDYNEQFF. The CDR3 DNA reads TGTGCCAGCTCACCAACTAGCGAGGACTACAATGAGCAGTTCTTC.

The chain uses TRBV14 and TRBJ1-2; the D gene is possibly TRBD1 (5 bases). The germline CDR1 and CDR2 sequences are SGHDN and FVKESK. Trimming removed 2 bases at V and 4 bases at J, with 14 bases between. This CDR3 has 15 residues. CDR3 DNA sequence: TGTGCCAGCAGCCAATTCTGGGGGGGAGCCTATGGCTACACCTTC. It encodes CASSQFWGGAYGYTF.

Judged by abundance, this clonotype is medium-sized. CDR3 sequence: CASSLGTGLAKNIQYF. For the CDR3, the DNA is TGCGCCAGCAGCTTGGGCACAGGGCTAGCCAAAAACATTCAGTACTTC. This chain links TRBV5-1 with TRBJ2-4; D might be TRBD1 (6 bases). This CDR3 region has 16 residues. The V and J ends lost 0 bases and 0 bases respectively, with 10 bases between them. Germline-derived CDR1 and CDR2 are SGHRS and YFSETQ.

V usage is TRBV30 and J usage is TRBJ2-5; 10 positions agree with TRBD2. Losses at the gene ends were 0 bases for V and 1 base for J; bases not matched to a gene: 5. Germline V gives CDR1 GTSNPN, CDR2 SVGIG (reference sequence). CDR3 length: 16 amino acids. The CDR3 here is CAWSVIAGGLQETQYF. The CDR3 DNA is TGTGCCTGGAGTGTAATAGCGGGGGGCCTCCAAGAGACCCAGTACTTC.

The sample holds many counts of this clonotype. The rearrangement uses TRBV5-1 and TRBJ2-2, with D perhaps TRBD2 (5 bases). The CDR3 covers 15 residues. Deletions cut 4 bases from V and 1 base from J, with 11 bases between. Looked up from germline, CDR1 is SGHRS and CDR2 is YFSETQ. The CDR3 is CASSLRAGNTGELFF. The DNA of the CDR3 is TGCGCCAGCAGCCTGAGGGCAGGGAACACCGGGGAGCTGTTTTTT.

This clonotype was counted many times. This chain links TRBV28 with TRBJ1-4; D unclear. Trimming left V 1 base short and J 7 bases short, with 4 bases between. This CDR3 has 12 residues. The germline gives CDR1 MDHEN, CDR2 SYDVKM. CDR3 protein: CASSLYGEKLFF. CDR3 DNA sequence: TGTGCCAGCAGTTTATATGGTGAAAAACTGTTTTTT.